A selection of T cell receptor beta chains follows, all from one sample in a study of low-dose radiotherapy and immunotherapy resistance in tumors. MiXCR, applied by TCRdb to the reads, yields one record per CDR3 protein. The sample yields roughly 60,000 distinct CDR3 sequences, approximately 25% seen once. The sequencing used PBMCs, collected before treatment. These receptors all come from a male donor with prostate cancer. The CDR3 runs from the conserved cysteine through the conserved F or W. Fields, in order: D gene, clone size, J gene, V gene, CDR3 DNA, CDR3 protein. The D gene is left open where the match is weak. Where a row states a size, it is once, few, many or the class of an expanded clone; other rows omit it.

D: TRBD1
size: many
J: TRBJ2-5
V: TRBV24-1
DNA: TGTGCCACCAGTGAGGGCTCGGGACAGTACCAAGAGACCCAGTACTTC
CDR3: CATSEGSGQYQETQYF

D: NA
size: NA
J: TRBJ2-5
V: TRBV5-5
DNA: TGTGCCAGCAGCTTGGGACACCCCGGCCGGGAGACCCAGTACTTC
CDR3: CASSLGHPGRETQYF

D: NA
size: many
J: TRBJ2-2
V: TRBV19
DNA: TGTGCCAGTAGTATCCTGGGACCAGCGAACACCGGGGAGCTGTTTTTT
CDR3: CASSILGPANTGELFF

D: NA
size: NA
J: TRBJ2-7
V: TRBV3-1
DNA: TGTGCCAGCAGCCAAACCCGACTGTACGAGCAGTACTTC
CDR3: CASSQTRLYEQYF

D: TRBD2
size: once
J: TRBJ2-7
V: TRBV6-5
DNA: TGTGCCAGCAGTGCCCTAGCGGAGATGGAGGTCTACGAGCAGTACTTC
CDR3: CASSALAEMEVYEQYF

D: NA
size: many
J: TRBJ1-2
V: TRBV5-1
DNA: TGCGCCAGCAGCTTGGAGACAGTTCGGGGAGGCTACACCTTC
CDR3: CASSLETVRGGYTF

D: NA
size: many
J: TRBJ2-7
V: TRBV27
DNA: TGTGCCAGCAGGAAAACAGGGCTGAACGAGCAGTACTTC
CDR3: CASRKTGLNEQYF

D: TRBD2
size: many
J: TRBJ2-5
V: TRBV5-4
DNA: TGTGCCAGTCGCGGACTAGCGGAAGAGACCCAGTACTTC
CDR3: CASRGLAEETQYF

D: NA
size: many
J: TRBJ1-6
V: TRBV27
DNA: TGTGCCAGCAGTTTATCCCAAAGGGGCTCCTATAATTCACCCCTCCACTTT
CDR3: CASSLSQRGSYNSPLHF

D: TRBD1
size: medium-sized
J: TRBJ2-7
V: TRBV10-3
DNA: TGTGCCATCAGAACGCCTACAGGGGATAACCCTTACGAGCAGTACTTC
CDR3: CAIRTPTGDNPYEQYF

D: NA
size: many
J: TRBJ2-2
V: TRBV9
DNA: TGTGCCAGCAGCACCCGGACAACCAGTAACACCGGGGAGCTGTTTTTT
CDR3: CASSTRTTSNTGELFF

D: NA
size: NA
J: TRBJ2-7
V: TRBV25-1
DNA: TGTGCCAGCAGTGAGACAGACTACGAGCAGTACTTC
CDR3: CASSETDYEQYF

D: NA
size: many
J: TRBJ2-1
V: TRBV7-2
DNA: TGTGCCAGCAGCTTCTATCAGTCCGGTGAGCAGTTCTTC
CDR3: CASSFYQSGEQFF

D: TRBD2
size: many
J: TRBJ2-7
V: TRBV13
DNA: TGTGCCAGCAGCTTAAGCCAGGGCGGGGGCTACGAGCAGTACTTC
CDR3: CASSLSQGGGYEQYF

D: NA
size: many
J: TRBJ2-7
V: TRBV10-3
DNA: TGTGCCATCAGAGACTCCGGCGAGCAGTACTTC
CDR3: CAIRDSGEQYF

D: TRBD1
size: many
J: TRBJ2-7
V: TRBV5-1
DNA: TGCGCCAGCAGCTTGGGGGGACAGTCCTACGAGCAGTACTTC
CDR3: CASSLGGQSYEQYF

D: NA
size: many
J: TRBJ2-7
V: TRBV9
DNA: TGTGCCAGCAGCGTAGGATGGGGGCCAGGATACGAGCAGTACTTC
CDR3: CASSVGWGPGYEQYF

D: NA
size: once
J: TRBJ1-2
V: TRBV28
DNA: TGTGCCAGCTTGCAAGGGCGACGGGGCTACACCTTC
CDR3: CASLQGRRGYTF

D: TRBD2
size: many
J: TRBJ2-3
V: TRBV5-4
DNA: TGTGCCAGCAGCTCCCGGGAGGAGTCAGATACGCAGTATTTT
CDR3: CASSSREESDTQYF

D: TRBD1
size: many
J: TRBJ2-2
V: TRBV18
DNA: TGTGCCAGCTCACCACAGGCCCGTATGGGGACAGGAGGGACCGGGGAGCTGTTTTTT
CDR3: CASSPQARMGTGGTGELFF

D: TRBD2
size: many
J: TRBJ2-1
V: TRBV19
DNA: TGTGCCACCAAAGGGGACGGGAGGACGGGGCGAGAGCAGTTCTTC
CDR3: CATKGDGRTGREQFF

D: NA
size: few
J: TRBJ2-2
V: TRBV24-1
DNA: TGTGCCACCAGTGACTCTGAGGTCGGACAGTTATACACCGGGGAGCTGTTTTTT
CDR3: CATSDSEVGQLYTGELFF

D: NA
size: many
J: TRBJ2-7
V: TRBV7-9
DNA: TGTGCCAGCAGCCCCTCGACTTACGAGCAGTACTTC
CDR3: CASSPSTYEQYF

D: NA
size: many
J: TRBJ2-1
V: TRBV5-6
DNA: TGTGCCAGCAGCCCCCTTCGGACAGTCTCCTACAATGAGCAGTTCTTC
CDR3: CASSPLRTVSYNEQFF

D: TRBD2
size: NA
J: TRBJ2-7
V: TRBV10-2
DNA: TGCGCCAGCAGTGAGAGATCGGGGACTAGCGGCGCCCGGTTGTACTTC
CDR3: CASSERSGTSGARLYF

D: NA
size: once
J: TRBJ2-3
V: TRBV6-2/TRBV6-3
DNA: TGTGCCAGCAGCCCGACTGGGGTGAAAGATACGCAGTATTTT
CDR3: CASSPTGVKDTQYF

D: NA
size: many
J: TRBJ1-1
V: TRBV5-4
DNA: TGTGCCAGCAGCTTAAGGGACTATACTGAAGCTTTCTTT
CDR3: CASSLRDYTEAFF

D: NA
size: few
J: TRBJ1-5
V: TRBV5-1
DNA: TGCGCCAGCAGCTTAACGGGGACCAGGGATCAGCCCCAGCATTTT
CDR3: CASSLTGTRDQPQHF

D: TRBD1
size: many
J: TRBJ1-6
V: TRBV7-8
DNA: TGTGCCACGGATCGCGGCACAGGGGGGAGCTCCTATAATTCACCCCTCCACTTT
CDR3: CATDRGTGGSSYNSPLHF

D: TRBD2
size: many
J: TRBJ2-7
V: TRBV29-1
DNA: TGCAGCGTGTGGACTAGCGGGGGCGAGCAGTACTTC
CDR3: CSVWTSGGEQYF

D: TRBD1
size: many
J: TRBJ1-3
V: TRBV11-2
DNA: TGTGCCAGCACCCAGGGGACAGGGGGAAACACCATATATTTT
CDR3: CASTQGTGGNTIYF

D: NA
size: many
J: TRBJ1-4
V: TRBV28
DNA: TGTGCCAGCAGAGGGGCTTCTAATGAAAAACTGTTTTTT
CDR3: CASRGASNEKLFF

D: TRBD1
size: many
J: TRBJ1-2
V: TRBV5-8
DNA: TGTGCCAGCACCATCCCGGACAGGGAGATAACGTATGGCTACACCTTC
CDR3: CASTIPDREITYGYTF

D: NA
size: many
J: TRBJ2-1
V: TRBV2
DNA: TGTGCCAGCAGTGGGCTTGGTTGGGTAGAGCAGTTCTTC
CDR3: CASSGLGWVEQFF

D: NA
size: many
J: TRBJ1-3
V: TRBV10-1
DNA: TGCGCCAGCGGTCGGGAGACTGGAAACACCATATATTTT
CDR3: CASGRETGNTIYF

D: NA
size: many
J: TRBJ1-5
V: TRBV28
DNA: TGTGCCATCCGGGGGGAGGGCGCATATCAGCCCCAGCATTTT
CDR3: CAIRGEGAYQPQHF

D: TRBD1
size: many
J: TRBJ2-7
V: TRBV5-1
DNA: TGCGCCAGCACCCTGACAGGGGGCTACGAGCAGTACTTC
CDR3: CASTLTGGYEQYF

D: TRBD2
size: NA
J: TRBJ2-1
V: TRBV6-1
DNA: TGTGCCAGCAGTGCCCAGCGGGGTTACAATGAGCAGTTCTTC
CDR3: CASSAQRGYNEQFF